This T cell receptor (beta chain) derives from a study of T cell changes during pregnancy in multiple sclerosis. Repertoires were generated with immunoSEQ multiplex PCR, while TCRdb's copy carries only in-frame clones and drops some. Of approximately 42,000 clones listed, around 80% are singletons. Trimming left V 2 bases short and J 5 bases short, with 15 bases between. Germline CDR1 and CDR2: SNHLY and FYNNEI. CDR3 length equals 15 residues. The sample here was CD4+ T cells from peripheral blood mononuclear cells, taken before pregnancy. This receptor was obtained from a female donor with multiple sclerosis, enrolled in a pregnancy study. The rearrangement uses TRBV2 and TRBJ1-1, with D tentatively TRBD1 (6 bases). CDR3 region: CASSELTGLGTEAFF. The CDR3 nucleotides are TGTGCCAGCAGTGAATTAACAGGGCTGGGGACTGAAGCTTTCTTT.